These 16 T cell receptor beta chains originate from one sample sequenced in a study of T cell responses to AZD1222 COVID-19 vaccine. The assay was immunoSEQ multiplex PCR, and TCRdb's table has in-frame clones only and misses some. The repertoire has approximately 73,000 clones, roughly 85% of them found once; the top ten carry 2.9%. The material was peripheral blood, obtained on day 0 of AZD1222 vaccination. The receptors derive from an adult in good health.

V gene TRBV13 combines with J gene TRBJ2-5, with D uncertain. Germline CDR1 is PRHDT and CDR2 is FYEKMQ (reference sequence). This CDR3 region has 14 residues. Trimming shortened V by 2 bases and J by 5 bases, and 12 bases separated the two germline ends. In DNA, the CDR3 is TGTGCCAGCAGCTTAAAGTTAGGCGCGGAGACCCAGTACTTC. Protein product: CASSLKLGAETQYF.

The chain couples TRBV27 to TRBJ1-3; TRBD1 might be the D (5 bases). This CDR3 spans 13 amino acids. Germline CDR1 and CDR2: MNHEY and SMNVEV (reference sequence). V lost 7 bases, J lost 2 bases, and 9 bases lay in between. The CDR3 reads CASIPGPGNTIYF. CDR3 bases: TGTGCCAGCATCCCGGGGCCTGGAAACACCATATATTTT.

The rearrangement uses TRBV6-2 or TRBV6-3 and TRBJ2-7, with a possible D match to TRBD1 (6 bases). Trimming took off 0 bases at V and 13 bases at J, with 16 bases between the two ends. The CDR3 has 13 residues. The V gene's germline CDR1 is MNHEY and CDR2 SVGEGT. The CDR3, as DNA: TGTGCCAGCAGTTACTCGAATAGAGGACAGTCCTACTTC. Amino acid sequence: CASSYSNRGQSYF.

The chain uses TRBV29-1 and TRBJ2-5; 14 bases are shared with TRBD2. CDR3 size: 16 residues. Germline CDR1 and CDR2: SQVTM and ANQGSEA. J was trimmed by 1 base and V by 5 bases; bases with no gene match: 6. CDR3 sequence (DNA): TGCAGCGTTAAGACTAGCGGGAGGGGTATCCAAGAGACCCAGTACTTC. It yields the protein CSVKTSGRGIQETQYF.

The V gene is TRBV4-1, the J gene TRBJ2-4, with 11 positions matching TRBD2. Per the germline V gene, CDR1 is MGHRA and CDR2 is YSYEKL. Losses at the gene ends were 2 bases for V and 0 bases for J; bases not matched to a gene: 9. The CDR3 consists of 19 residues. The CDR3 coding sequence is TGCGCCAGCAGCCAAAACCCGGGACTAGCGGTTCTAGCCAAAAACATTCAGTACTTC. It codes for CASSQNPGLAVLAKNIQYF.

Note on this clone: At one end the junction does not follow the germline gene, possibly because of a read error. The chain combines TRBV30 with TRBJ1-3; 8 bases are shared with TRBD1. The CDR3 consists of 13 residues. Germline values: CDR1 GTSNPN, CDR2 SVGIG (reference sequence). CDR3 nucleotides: TGTGCCTGGGGTGTGCAGGGGGCTCACACCATATATTTT. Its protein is CAWGVQGAHTIYF.

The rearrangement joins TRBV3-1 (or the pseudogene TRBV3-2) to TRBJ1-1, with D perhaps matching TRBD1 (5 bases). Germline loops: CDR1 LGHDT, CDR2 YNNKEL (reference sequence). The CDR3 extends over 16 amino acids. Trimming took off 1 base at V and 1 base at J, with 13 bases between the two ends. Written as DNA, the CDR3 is TGTGCCAGCAGCCAAGGTCGGGGAAGGGGGAACACTGAAGCTTTCTTT. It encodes CASSQGRGRGNTEAFF.

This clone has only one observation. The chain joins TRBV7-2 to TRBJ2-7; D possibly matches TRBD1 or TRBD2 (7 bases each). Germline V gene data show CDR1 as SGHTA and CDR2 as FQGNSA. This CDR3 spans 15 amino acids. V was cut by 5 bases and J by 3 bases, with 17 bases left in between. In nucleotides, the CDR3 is TGTGCCAGCAGCCTAAACAGGGGACTAAACTACGAGCAGTACTTC. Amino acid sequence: CASSLNRGLNYEQYF.

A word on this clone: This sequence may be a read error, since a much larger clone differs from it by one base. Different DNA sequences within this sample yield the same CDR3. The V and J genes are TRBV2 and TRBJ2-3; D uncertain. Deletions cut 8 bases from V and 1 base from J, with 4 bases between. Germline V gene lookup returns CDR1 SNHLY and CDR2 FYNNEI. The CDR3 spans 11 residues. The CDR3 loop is CASRGTDTQYF. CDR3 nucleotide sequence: TGTGCCAGCCGGGGCACAGATACGCAGTATTTT.

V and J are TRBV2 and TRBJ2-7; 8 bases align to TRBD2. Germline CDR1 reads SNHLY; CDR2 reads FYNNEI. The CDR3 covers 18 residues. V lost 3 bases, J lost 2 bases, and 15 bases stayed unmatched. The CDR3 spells CASSDPGEGGRPTYEQYF. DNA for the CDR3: TGTGCCAGCAGTGACCCCGGGGAGGGCGGGAGGCCGACCTACGAGCAGTACTTC.

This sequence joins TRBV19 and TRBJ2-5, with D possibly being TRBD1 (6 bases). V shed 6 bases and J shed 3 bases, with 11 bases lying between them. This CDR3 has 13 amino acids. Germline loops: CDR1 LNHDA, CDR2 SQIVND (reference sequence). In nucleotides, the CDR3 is TGTGCCAGTAGCCCCACAGGGAAAGAGACCCAGTACTTC. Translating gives CASSPTGKETQYF.

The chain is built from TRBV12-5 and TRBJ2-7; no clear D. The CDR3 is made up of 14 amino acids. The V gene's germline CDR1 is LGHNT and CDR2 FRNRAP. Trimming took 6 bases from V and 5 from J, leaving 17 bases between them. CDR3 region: CASGPRGAVHEQYF. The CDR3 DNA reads TGTGCTAGTGGCCCCCGCGGCGCGGTCCACGAGCAGTACTTC.

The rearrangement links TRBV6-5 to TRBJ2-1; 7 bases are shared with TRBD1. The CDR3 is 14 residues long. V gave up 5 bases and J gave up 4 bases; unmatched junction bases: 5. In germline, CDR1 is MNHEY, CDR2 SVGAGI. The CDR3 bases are TGTGCCAGCAGTACGAAGGGACAGTACAATGAGCAGTTCTTC. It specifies CASSTKGQYNEQFF.

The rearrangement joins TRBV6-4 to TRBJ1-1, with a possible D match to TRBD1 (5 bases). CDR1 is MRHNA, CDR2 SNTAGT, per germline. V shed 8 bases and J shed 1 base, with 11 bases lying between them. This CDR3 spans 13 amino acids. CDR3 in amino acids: CASLPGGNTEAFF. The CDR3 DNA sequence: TGTGCCAGCCTCCCCGGGGGGAACACTGAAGCTTTCTTT.

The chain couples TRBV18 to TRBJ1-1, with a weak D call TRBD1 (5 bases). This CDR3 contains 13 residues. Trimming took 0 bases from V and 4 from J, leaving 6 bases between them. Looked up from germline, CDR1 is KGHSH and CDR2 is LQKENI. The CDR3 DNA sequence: TGTGCCAGCTCACCACCGGGACGCACTGAAGCTTTCTTT. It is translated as CASSPPGRTEAFF.

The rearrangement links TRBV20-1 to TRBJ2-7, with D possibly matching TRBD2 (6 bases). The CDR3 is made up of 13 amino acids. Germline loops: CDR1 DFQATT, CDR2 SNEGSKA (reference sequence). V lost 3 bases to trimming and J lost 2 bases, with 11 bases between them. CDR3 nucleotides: TGCAGTGCTAGTCTAGCGTTTACCTACGAGCAGTACTTC. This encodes CSASLAFTYEQYF.